This TCR beta chain was observed in a study of T cells in Graves' hyperthyroidism and ophthalmopathy. Broader study findings: Stable hyperthyroidism was separated from ophthalmopathy by a model based on 13 V-J features.

A patient was excluded if there was uncontrolled infection, other autoimmune disease, pregnancy or lactation. PBMCs were sourced from more than 9 ml fresh peripheral blood. There were TCR beta CDR3 regions amplified from RNA transcripts. First-round RT-PCR of the TCR CDR3 relied on the HTBI primer set. TCRdb itself ran the multiplex PCR reads through MiXCR, one entry per CDR3 protein. The top ten clones hold roughly 8.2% of a sample with fewer than 350,000 distinct CDR3 sequences, 12% to 15% of them seen once. The CDR3 loop spans 16 amino acids. The germline V gene encodes CDR1 SGDLS and CDR2 YYNGEE. The V and J ends lost 0 bases and 2 bases, in that order; junction bases with no gene match: 2. Comments on this clonotype: Its antigen remains unidentified.

The sequence derives from a woman in her forties with Graves' hyperthyroidism. Material: blood. The rearrangement joins TRBV9 to TRBJ2-2; 9 positions agree with TRBD2. CDR3 sequence: CASSVALAGNTGELFF. CDR3 DNA: TGTGCCAGCAGCGTAGCCCTAGCGGGAAACACCGGGGAGCTGTTTTTT. The full variable domain, in which reference TRBV9 and TRBJ2-2 provide the parts outside the CDR3, is DSGVTQTPKHLITATGQRVTLRCSPRSGDLSVYWYQQSLDQGLQFLIQYYNGEERAKGNILERFSAQQFPDLHSELNLSSLELGDSALYFCASSVALAGNTGELFFGEGSRLTVL.